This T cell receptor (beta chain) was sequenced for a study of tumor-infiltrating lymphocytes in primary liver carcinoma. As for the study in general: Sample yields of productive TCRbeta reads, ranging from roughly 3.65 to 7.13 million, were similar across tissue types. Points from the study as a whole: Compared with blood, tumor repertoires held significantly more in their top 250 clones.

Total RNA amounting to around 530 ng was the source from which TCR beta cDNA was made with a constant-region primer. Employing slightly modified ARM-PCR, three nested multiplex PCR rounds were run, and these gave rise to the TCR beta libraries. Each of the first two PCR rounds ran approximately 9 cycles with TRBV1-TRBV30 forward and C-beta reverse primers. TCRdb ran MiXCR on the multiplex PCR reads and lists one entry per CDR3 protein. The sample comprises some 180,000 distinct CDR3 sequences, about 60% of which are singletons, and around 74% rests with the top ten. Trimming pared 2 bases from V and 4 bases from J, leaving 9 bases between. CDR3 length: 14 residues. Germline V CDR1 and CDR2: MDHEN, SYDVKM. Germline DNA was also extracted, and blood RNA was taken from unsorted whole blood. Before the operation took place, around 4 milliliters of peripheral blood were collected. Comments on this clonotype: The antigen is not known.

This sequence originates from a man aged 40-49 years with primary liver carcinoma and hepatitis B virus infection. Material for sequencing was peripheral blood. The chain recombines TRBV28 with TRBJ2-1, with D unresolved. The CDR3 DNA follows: TGTGCCAGCAGTTTAGCGGATCTTTACAATGAGCAGTTCTTC. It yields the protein CASSLADLYNEQFF.